The 21 T cell receptor beta chains presented below share a single source sample, sequenced in a study of blood T cell repertoires in COVID-19. Generated by immunoSEQ multiplex PCR, the TCRdb table keeps only in-frame clones and is missing some. The sample carries some 300,000 clones, approximately 91% recorded once. Input material: PBMCs or T cells enriched from blood (not recorded which). The receptors stem from a woman in her 30s who had recovered from COVID-19.

The rearrangement links TRBV27 to TRBJ1-2; D call uncertain. V lost 9 bases and J lost 9, with 23 bases in between. The germline gives CDR1 MNHEY, CDR2 SMNVEV (reference sequence). The CDR3 spans 14 residues. CDR3 in amino acids: CASSREGFKGSYTF. CDR3 nucleotides: TGTGCCAGTAGCCGCGAGGGATTTAAGGGCAGCTACACCTTC.

Only one count was recorded for this clone. The CDR3 is CASSPRLPEGAKNIQYF. The CDR3, as DNA: TGCGCCAGCAGTCCTCGGCTCCCGGAGGGGGCCAAAAACATTCAGTACTTC. V is TRBV23-1 and J is TRBJ2-4; the D gene is possibly TRBD2 (6 bases). TRBV23-1 is placed among ORFs of uncertain function. The CDR3 length is 17 residues. V lost 4 bases and J lost 1, with 17 bases in between.

The rearrangement links TRBV10-3 to TRBJ2-3, with TRBD2 matching 8 bases. This CDR3 is built from 14 residues. V lost 5 bases and J lost 3; bases outside the gene matches: 4. The germline V gene has CDR1 ENHRY and CDR2 SYGVKD. The CDR3 DNA sequence: TGTGCCATCAGTACCGTAGCGGGGACAGATACGCAGTATTTT. This encodes CAISTVAGTDTQYF.

The rearrangement joins TRBV27 to TRBJ1-5; D uncertain. This CDR3 comprises 15 residues. Germline V gives CDR1 MNHEY, CDR2 SMNVEV (reference sequence). V lost 4 bases, J lost 3 bases, and 13 bases lay in between. CDR3 sequence (DNA): TGTGCCAGCAGTTCCGCGGGCAGCCTCAATCAGCCCCAGCATTTT. It codes for CASSSAGSLNQPQHF.

The chain employs TRBV28 and TRBJ1-2; no firm D call. This CDR3 is 13 amino acids long. V shed 6 bases and J shed 3 bases, with 11 bases lying between them. The germline CDR1 and CDR2 sequences are MDHEN and SYDVKM. This chain's CDR3 is CASSRFGDYGYTF. The CDR3 DNA is TGTGCCAGCAGCCGATTCGGGGACTATGGCTACACCTTC.

The CDR3 loop is CASSFTGSSEAFF. CDR3 DNA sequence: TGTGCCAGCAGCTTTACGGGATCGTCTGAAGCTTTCTTT. The rearrangement uses TRBV11-3 and TRBJ1-1; D gene ambiguous. Germline V gives CDR1 SGHNT, CDR2 YENEEA. V was trimmed by 3 bases and J by 6 bases, leaving 11 bases between them. CDR3 length equals 13 residues. The full variable domain, rest sourced from reference TRBV11-3 and TRBJ1-1, is EAGVVQSPRYKIIEKKQPVAFWCNPISGHNTLYWYLQNLGQGPELLIRYENEEAVDDSQLPKDRFSAERLKGVDSTLKIQPAELGDSAVYLCASSFTGSSEAFFGQGTRLTVV.

J is TRBJ1-1 and V is TRBV18; 7 nucleotides agree with TRBD1. Germline V gene lookup returns CDR1 KGHSH and CDR2 LQKENI. The CDR3 spans 16 residues. With V trimmed by 5 bases and J by 0 bases, 9 bases remained unmatched. The CDR3 DNA follows: TGTGCCAGCTCAGAGCGGACAGGCCAAATGAACACTGAAGCTTTCTTT. This encodes CASSERTGQMNTEAFF.

The rearrangement uses TRBV28 and TRBJ1-5; D is perhaps TRBD1 (6 bases). Trimming pared 4 bases from V and 7 bases from J, leaving 17 bases between. This CDR3 contains 15 residues. Germline assignment: CDR1 MDHEN and CDR2 SYDVKM. CDR3 region: CASSSPGHTQQPQHF. The CDR3 DNA sequence: TGTGCCAGCAGTTCCCCGGGACACACTCAACAGCCCCAGCATTTT.

The V call is TRBV9, the J call TRBJ2-1; the D gene is possibly TRBD2 (6 bases). The V end was cut by 2 bases, the J end by 9 bases, with 15 bases between. Germline loops: CDR1 SGDLS, CDR2 YYNGEE. The CDR3 covers 14 residues. The CDR3 DNA follows: TGTGCCAGCAGCGTCGCACTAGCTATAGGTGAGCAGTTCTTC. This gives the protein CASSVALAIGEQFF. The variable domain in full, completed from reference TRBV9 and TRBJ2-1, reads DSGVTQTPKHLITATGQRVTLRCSPRSGDLSVYWYQQSLDQGLQFLIQYYNGEERAKGNILERFSAQQFPDLHSELNLSSLELGDSALYFCASSVALAIGEQFFGPGTRLTVL.

The sample holds one count of this clone. V is TRBV19 and J is TRBJ1-1, with D hard to call. The CDR3 is 10 amino acids. Trimming removed 6 bases from V and 8 bases from J, with 7 bases in between. Germline loops: CDR1 LNHDA, CDR2 SQIVND (reference sequence). The chain's CDR3 is CASRAGEAFF. CDR3 bases: TGTGCCAGTAGAGCAGGAGAAGCTTTCTTT.

The chain couples TRBV3-1 (or the pseudogene TRBV3-2) to TRBJ2-7; 10 bases align to TRBD1. CDR1 is LGHDT, CDR2 YNNKEL, per germline (reference sequence). Losses at the gene ends were 4 bases for V and 3 bases for J; bases not matched to a gene: 6. This CDR3 is built from 15 residues. In nucleotides, the CDR3 is TGTGCCAGCAGCCGCGGGACAGGGGTACGCTACGAGCAGTACTTC. Encoded protein: CASSRGTGVRYEQYF.

The gene calls are TRBV7-2 and TRBJ2-7, with 8 bases lining up with TRBD2. V lost 1 base and J lost 4; bases outside the gene matches: 9. CDR3 length equals 16 residues. The germline gives CDR1 SGHTA, CDR2 FQGNSA. The CDR3 DNA is TGTGCCAGCAGCTTAGACCGACTAGCGAATGATTACGAGCAGTACTTC. Its protein product is CASSLDRLANDYEQYF.

The chain is built from TRBV19 and TRBJ1-1; 12 bases are a match to TRBD1. Germline CDR1 LNHDA, CDR2 SQIVND (reference sequence). The CDR3 is made up of 18 amino acids. V was clipped by 4 bases and J by 0 bases; unmatched bases: 9. The CDR3 spells CASSTTWGQGALNTEAFF. The CDR3, as DNA: TGTGCCAGTAGTACTACGTGGGGACAGGGGGCCTTGAACACTGAAGCTTTCTTT.

The CDR3 here is CASSRGLAGGFEQFF. CDR3 bases: TGTGCCAGCAGCCGCGGACTAGCGGGAGGGTTTGAGCAGTTCTTC. The chain is built from TRBV27 and TRBJ2-1; 15 nucleotides agree with TRBD2. The junction had 6 bases not matched to a gene; V was cut back by 6 bases and J by 9 bases. This CDR3 comprises 15 residues. Germline CDR1 reads MNHEY; CDR2 reads SMNVEV (reference sequence).

This clone was seen just once. The V and J genes are TRBV29-1 and TRBJ2-5, with 11 bases identical to TRBD1. J lost 4 bases, V lost 7 bases, and 5 bases had no gene match. The CDR3 has 13 amino acids. Germline lookup yields CDR1 SQVTM and CDR2 ANQGSEA. CDR3 amino acids: CSDGTGGRETQYF. The CDR3 DNA reads TGCAGCGATGGGACAGGGGGACGAGAGACCCAGTACTTC. Combining the CDR3 with reference TRBV29-1 and TRBJ2-5 gives the whole variable domain SAVISQKPSRDICQRGTSLTIQCQVDSQVTMMFWYRQQPGQSLTLIATANQGSEATYESGFVIDKFPISRPNLTFSTLTVSNMSPEDSSIYLCSDGTGGRETQYFGPGTRLLVL.

J is TRBJ1-4 and V is TRBV21-1; TRBD1, the table's D call, lacks a check against the DNA. TRBV21-1 is given as a pseudogene. The CDR3 is 17 residues long. CDR3 residues: CASSETGELTTNEKLFF. CDR3 sequence (DNA): TGTGCCAGCAGCGAGACAGGGGAACTGACAACTAATGAAAAACTGTTTTTT.

V is TRBV27 and J is TRBJ1-4, with 11 bases lining up with TRBD1. Germline CDR1 MNHEY, CDR2 SMNVEV (reference sequence). Trimming removed 2 bases from V and 4 bases from J; junction bases left unmatched: 3. The CDR3 is 16 residues long. In nucleotides, the CDR3 is TGTGCCAGCAGTTTAGGACAGGGGGCTTTTAATGAAAAACTGTTTTTT. As protein: CASSLGQGAFNEKLFF. Supplemented by reference TRBV27 and TRBJ1-4, the full variable domain reads EAQVTQNPRYLITVTGKKLTVTCSQNMNHEYMSWYRQDPGLGLRQIYYSMNVEVTDKGDVPEGYKVSRKEKRNFPLILESPSPNQTSLYFCASSLGQGAFNEKLFFGSGTQLSVL.

The V call is TRBV10-3, the J call TRBJ1-1, with D unclear. The CDR3 extends over 12 amino acids. V was cut by 5 bases and J by 4 bases, with 8 bases left in between. CDR1 and CDR2 from the germline V gene are ENHRY and SYGVKD. In DNA form, the CDR3 reads TGTGCCATCAGTCTGGGGAGCACTGAAGCTTTCTTT. It specifies CAISLGSTEAFF.

In this sample, this clone turned up once. This chain joins TRBV9 and TRBJ1-3; D might be TRBD1 (6 bases). This CDR3 spans 13 amino acids. V was clipped by 0 bases and J by 7 bases, with 8 bases between them. From germline, CDR1 is SGDLS and CDR2 YYNGEE. In DNA form, the CDR3 reads TGTGCCAGCAGCGTAGACAGGGAGAACACCATATATTTT. Translation: CASSVDRENTIYF.

This clone was recorded at least ten times. This chain links TRBV11-2 with TRBJ2-2; TRBD2 matches 8 bases. V lost 5 bases, J lost 1 base, and 3 bases stayed unmatched. This CDR3 is 15 amino acids long. Germline CDR1 and CDR2: SGHAT and FQNNGV. CDR3 amino acids: CASSSGGLNTGELFF. The CDR3 region has the DNA TGTGCCAGCAGCAGCGGGGGCCTGAACACCGGGGAGCTGTTTTTT.

There are a few counts of this clone. This chain links TRBV7-2 with TRBJ1-2; 8 bases agree with TRBD1. The CDR3 is 16 residues long. V lost 1 base, J lost 4 bases, and 8 bases stayed unmatched. In germline, CDR1 is SGHTA, CDR2 FQGNSA. The CDR3 sequence: CASSLGRQGTGYGYTF. The CDR3 DNA reads as TGTGCCAGCAGCTTAGGGCGACAGGGGACGGGCTATGGCTACACCTTC.